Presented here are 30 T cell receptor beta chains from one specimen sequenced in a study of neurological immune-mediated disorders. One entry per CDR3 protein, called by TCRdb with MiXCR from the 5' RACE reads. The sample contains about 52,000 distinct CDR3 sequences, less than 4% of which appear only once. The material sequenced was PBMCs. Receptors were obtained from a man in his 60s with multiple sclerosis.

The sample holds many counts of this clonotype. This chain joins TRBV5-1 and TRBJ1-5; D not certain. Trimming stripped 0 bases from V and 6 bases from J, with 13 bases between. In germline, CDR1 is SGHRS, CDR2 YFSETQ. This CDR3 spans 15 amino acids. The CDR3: CASSLGEEDAQPQHF. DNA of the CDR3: TGCGCCAGCAGCTTGGGAGAAGAGGATGCTCAGCCCCAGCATTTT.

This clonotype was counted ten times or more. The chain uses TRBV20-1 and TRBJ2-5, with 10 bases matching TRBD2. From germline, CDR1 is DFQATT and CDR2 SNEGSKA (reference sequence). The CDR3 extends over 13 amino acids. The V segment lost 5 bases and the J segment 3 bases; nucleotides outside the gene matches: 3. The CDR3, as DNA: TGCAGTGCTCTCGGACTAGCGGAAGAGACCCAGTACTTC. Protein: CSALGLAEETQYF.

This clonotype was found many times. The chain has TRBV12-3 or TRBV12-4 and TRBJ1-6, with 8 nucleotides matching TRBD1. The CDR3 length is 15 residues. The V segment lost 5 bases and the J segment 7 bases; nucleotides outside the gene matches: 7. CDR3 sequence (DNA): TGTGCCAGCAGTCGGACAGGGTTGGGCAATTCACCCCTCCACTTT. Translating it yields CASSRTGLGNSPLHF.

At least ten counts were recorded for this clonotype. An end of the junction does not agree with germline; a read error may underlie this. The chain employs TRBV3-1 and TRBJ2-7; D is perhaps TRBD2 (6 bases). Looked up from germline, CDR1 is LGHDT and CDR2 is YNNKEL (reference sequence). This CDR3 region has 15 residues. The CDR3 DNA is TGTGCCAGCACCCAAGGAAGTGGGGGGACCTACGAGCAGTACTTC. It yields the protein CASTQGSGGTYEQYF.

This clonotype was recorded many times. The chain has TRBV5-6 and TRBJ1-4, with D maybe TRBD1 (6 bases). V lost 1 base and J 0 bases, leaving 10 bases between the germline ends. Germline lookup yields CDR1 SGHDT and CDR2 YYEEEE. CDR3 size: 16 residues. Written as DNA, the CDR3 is TGTGCCAGCAGCTTGCGGGGGCCTGCAACTAATGAAAAACTGTTTTTT. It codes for CASSLRGPATNEKLFF. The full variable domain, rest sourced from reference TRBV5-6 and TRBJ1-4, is DAGVTQSPTHLIKTRGQQVTLRCSPKSGHDTVSWYQQALGQGPQFIFQYYEEEERQRGNFPDRFSGHQFPNYSSELNVNALLLGDSALYLCASSLRGPATNEKLFFGSGTQLSVL.

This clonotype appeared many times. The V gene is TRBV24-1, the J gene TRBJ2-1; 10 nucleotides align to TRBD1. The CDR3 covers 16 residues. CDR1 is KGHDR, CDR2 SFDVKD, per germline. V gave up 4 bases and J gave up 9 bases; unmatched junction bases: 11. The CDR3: CATSDPGQGIGGEQFF. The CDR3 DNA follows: TGTGCCACCAGTGACCCGGGACAGGGGATTGGGGGTGAGCAGTTCTTC.

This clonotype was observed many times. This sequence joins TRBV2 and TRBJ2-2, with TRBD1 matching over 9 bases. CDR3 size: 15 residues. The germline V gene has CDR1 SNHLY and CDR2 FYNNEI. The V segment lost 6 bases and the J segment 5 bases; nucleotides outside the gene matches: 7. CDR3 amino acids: CASRGDRAKTGELFF. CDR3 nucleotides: TGTGCCAGCAGGGGGGACAGGGCTAAGACCGGGGAGCTGTTTTTT.

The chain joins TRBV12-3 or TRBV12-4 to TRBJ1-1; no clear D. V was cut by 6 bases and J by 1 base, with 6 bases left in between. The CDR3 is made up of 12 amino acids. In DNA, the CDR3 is TGTGCCAGCAGCACGTGGAACACTGAAGCTTTCTTT. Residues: CASSTWNTEAFF.

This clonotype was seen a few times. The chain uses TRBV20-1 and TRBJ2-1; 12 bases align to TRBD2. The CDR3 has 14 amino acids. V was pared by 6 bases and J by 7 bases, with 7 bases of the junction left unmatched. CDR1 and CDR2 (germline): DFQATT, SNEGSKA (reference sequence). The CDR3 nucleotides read TGCAGTGCGATACTAGCGGGGGGATTTAATGAGCAGTTCTTC. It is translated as CSAILAGGFNEQFF.

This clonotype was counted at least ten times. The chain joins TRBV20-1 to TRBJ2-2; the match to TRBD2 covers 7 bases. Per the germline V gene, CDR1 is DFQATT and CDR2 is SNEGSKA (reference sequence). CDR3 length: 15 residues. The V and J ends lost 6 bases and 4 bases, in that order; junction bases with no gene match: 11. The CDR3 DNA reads TGCAGTGCCGACAAGCGGGGACCCTTCACCGGGGAGCTGTTTTTT. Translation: CSADKRGPFTGELFF.

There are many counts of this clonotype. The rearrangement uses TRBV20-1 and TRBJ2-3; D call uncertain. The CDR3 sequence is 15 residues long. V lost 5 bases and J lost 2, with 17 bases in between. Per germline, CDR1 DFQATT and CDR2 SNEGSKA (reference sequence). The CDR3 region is CSAQWRLGYTDTQYF. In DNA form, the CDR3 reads TGCAGTGCTCAGTGGCGGCTAGGATACACAGATACGCAGTATTTT.

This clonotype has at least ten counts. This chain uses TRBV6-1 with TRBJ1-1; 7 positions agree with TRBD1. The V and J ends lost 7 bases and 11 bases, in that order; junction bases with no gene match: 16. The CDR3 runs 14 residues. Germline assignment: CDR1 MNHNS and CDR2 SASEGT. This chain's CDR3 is CASTLVDRQKGAFF. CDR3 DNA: TGTGCCAGCACCCTAGTGGACAGGCAAAAGGGGGCTTTCTTT.

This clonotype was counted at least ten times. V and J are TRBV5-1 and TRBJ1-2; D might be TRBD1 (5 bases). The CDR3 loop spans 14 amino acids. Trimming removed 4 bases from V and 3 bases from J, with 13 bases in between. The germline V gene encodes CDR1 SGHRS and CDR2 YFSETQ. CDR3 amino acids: CASSNTGADYGYTF. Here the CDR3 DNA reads TGCGCCAGCAGCAACACAGGAGCCGACTATGGCTACACCTTC.

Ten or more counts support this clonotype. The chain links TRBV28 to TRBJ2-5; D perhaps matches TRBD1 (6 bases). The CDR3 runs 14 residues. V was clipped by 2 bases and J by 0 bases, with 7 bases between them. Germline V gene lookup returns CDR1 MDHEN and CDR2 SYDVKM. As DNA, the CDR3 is TGTGCCAGCAGTTTACCAGGGGACCAAGAGACCCAGTACTTC. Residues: CASSLPGDQETQYF.

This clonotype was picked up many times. This chain's CDR3 is CASSLAISLAGGEQYF. CDR3 DNA: TGCGCCAGCAGCTTGGCCATCAGCCTAGCGGGAGGCGAGCAGTACTTC. V usage is TRBV5-1 and J usage is TRBJ2-7; 11 positions match TRBD2. The CDR3 contains 16 residues. Germline loops: CDR1 SGHRS, CDR2 YFSETQ. With V trimmed by 0 bases and J by 6 bases, 8 bases remained unmatched. The complete variable domain, with remaining parts taken from reference TRBV5-1 and TRBJ2-7, reads KAGVTQTPRYLIKTRGQQVTLSCSPISGHRSVSWYQQTPGQGLQFLFEYFSETQRNKGNFPGRFSGRQFSNSRSEMNVSTLELGDSALYLCASSLAISLAGGEQYFGPGTRLTVT.

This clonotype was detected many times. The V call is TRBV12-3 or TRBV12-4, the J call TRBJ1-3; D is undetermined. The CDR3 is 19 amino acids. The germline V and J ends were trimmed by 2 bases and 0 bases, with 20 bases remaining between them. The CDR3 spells CASSLSRAAAYFSGNTIYF. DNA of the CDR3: TGTGCCAGCAGTTTAAGTCGGGCCGCGGCCTACTTCTCTGGAAACACCATATATTTT.

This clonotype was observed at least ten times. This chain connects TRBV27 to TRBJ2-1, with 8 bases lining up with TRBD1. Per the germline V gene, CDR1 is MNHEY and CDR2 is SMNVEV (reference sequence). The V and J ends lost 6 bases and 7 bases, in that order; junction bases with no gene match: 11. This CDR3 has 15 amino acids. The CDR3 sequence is CASSYSWTGPNEQFF. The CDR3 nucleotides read TGTGCCAGCAGCTATTCATGGACAGGGCCGAATGAGCAGTTCTTC.

CDR3 in DNA: TGTGCCATCAGTGTAGGGCCCCGCACAGATACGCAGTATTTT. It codes for CAISVGPRTDTQYF. V is TRBV10-3 and J is TRBJ2-3, with D unresolved. Looked up from germline, CDR1 is ENHRY and CDR2 is SYGVKD. CDR3 length: 14 residues. Trimming shortened V by 4 bases and J by 1 base, and 9 bases separated the two germline ends.

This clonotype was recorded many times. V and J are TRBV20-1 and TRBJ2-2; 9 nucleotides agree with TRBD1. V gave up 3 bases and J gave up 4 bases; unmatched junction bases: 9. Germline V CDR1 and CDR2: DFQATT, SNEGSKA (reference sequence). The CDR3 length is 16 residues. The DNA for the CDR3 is TGCAGTGCTAGGGGGACAGGGTTTAGCGGCACCGGGGAGCTGTTTTTT. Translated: CSARGTGFSGTGELFF.

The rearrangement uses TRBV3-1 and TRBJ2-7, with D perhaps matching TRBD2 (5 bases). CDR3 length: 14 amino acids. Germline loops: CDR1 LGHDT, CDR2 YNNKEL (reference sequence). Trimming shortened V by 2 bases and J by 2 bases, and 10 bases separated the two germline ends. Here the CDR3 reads CASSQNGGTYEQYF. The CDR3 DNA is TGTGCCAGCAGCCAAAACGGAGGTACCTACGAGCAGTACTTC.

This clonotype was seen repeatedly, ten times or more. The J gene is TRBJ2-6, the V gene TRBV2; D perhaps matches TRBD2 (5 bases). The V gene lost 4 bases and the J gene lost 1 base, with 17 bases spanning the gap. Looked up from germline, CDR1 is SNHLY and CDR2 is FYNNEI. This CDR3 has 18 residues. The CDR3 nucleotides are TGTGCCAGCAGTGGACGGGGTGGGAGAAGTTCTGGGGCCAACGTCCTGACTTTC. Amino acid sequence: CASSGRGGRSSGANVLTF.

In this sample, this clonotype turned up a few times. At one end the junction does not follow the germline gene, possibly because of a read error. The chain's CDR3 is CAISPGLGKTQNF. DNA of the CDR3: TGTGCCATCAGCCCAGGTCTCGGTAAGACCCAGAATTTT. This rearrangement joins TRBV10-3 to TRBJ1-5; the D is unclear. The CDR3 spans 13 residues. Germline values: CDR1 ENHRY, CDR2 SYGVKD.

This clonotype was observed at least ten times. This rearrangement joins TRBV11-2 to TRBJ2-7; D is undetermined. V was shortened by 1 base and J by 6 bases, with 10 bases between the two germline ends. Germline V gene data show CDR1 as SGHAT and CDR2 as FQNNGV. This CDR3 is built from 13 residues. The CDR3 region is CASSLGQAREQYF. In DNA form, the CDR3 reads TGTGCCAGCAGCTTAGGCCAGGCCCGCGAGCAGTACTTC.

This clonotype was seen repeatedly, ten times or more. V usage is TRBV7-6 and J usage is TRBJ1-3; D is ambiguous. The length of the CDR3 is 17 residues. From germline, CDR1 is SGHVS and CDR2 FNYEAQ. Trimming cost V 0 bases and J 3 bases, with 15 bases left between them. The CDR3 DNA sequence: TGTGCCAGCAGCTTAGCGCGCACGGATTTGATTGGAAACACCATATATTTT. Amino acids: CASSLARTDLIGNTIYF.

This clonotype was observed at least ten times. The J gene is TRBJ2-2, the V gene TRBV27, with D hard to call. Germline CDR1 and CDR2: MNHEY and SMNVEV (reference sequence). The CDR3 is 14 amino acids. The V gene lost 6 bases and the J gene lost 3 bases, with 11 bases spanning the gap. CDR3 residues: CASRGHQDTGELFF. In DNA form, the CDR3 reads TGTGCCAGCAGGGGTCACCAAGACACCGGGGAGCTGTTTTTT.

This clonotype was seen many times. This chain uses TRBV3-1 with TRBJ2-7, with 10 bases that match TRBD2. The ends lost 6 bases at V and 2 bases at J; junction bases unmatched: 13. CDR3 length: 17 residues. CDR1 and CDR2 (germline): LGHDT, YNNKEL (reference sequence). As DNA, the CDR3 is TGTGCCAGCAGTCGGACCAGACTAGCGGGTACCCCCTACGAGCAGTACTTC. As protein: CASSRTRLAGTPYEQYF.

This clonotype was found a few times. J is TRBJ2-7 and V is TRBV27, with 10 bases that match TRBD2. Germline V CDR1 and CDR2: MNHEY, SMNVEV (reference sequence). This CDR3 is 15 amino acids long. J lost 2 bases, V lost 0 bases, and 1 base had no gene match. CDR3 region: CASSLSSGGPYEQYF. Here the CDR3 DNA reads TGTGCCAGCAGTTTATCTAGCGGGGGGCCCTACGAGCAGTACTTC.

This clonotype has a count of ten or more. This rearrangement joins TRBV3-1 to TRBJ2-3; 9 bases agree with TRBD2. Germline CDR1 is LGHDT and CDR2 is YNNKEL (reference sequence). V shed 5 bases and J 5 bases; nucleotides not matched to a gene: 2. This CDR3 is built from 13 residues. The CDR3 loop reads CASSWTSEDTQYF. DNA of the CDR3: TGTGCCAGCAGCTGGACTAGCGAAGATACGCAGTATTTT.

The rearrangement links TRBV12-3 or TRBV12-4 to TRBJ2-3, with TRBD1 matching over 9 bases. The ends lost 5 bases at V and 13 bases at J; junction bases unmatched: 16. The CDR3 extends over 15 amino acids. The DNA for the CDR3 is TGTGCCAGCAGTCTCGCAATCACAACCCGGGACAGGGAGTATTTT. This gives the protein CASSLAITTRDREYF.

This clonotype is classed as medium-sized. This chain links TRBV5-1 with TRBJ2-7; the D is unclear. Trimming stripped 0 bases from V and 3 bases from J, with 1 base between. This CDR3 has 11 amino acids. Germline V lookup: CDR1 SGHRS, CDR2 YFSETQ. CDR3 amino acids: CASSLDYEQYF. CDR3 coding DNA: TGCGCCAGCAGCTTGGACTACGAGCAGTACTTC.